Listed below are T cell receptor beta chains from one sample, sequenced in a study of blood T cell repertoires in COVID-19. Method: immunoSEQ multiplex PCR; TCRdb's copy keeps in-frame clones and lacks some. The repertoire holds over 85,000 clones, with around 90% as singletons. Specimen: peripheral blood. These receptors all stem from a woman between 70 and 85 years old with acute or convalescent COVID-19. The conserved cysteine and the conserved F or W are not part of the CDR3 here. Fields, in order: V gene, J gene, clone size, CDR3 protein. Some rows have no size entry. The others give once, few or many, or a class for an expanded clone.

V: TRBV29-1
J: TRBJ2-5
size: -
CDR3: SVEDPKRGGRETQY

V: TRBV3-1/TRBV3-2
J: TRBJ2-2
size: -
CDR3: ASSPSQLTRANTGELF

V: TRBV10-1
J: TRBJ2-3
size: -
CDR3: ASSEGQGRDTQY

V: TRBV2
J: TRBJ1-1
size: -
CDR3: ASRKGQGVLNTEAF

V: TRBV2
J: TRBJ2-3
size: -
CDR3: ASRASTSGNTDTQY

V: TRBV6-1
J: TRBJ1-5
size: -
CDR3: ASSDNSGGNQPQH

V: TRBV3-1/TRBV3-2
J: TRBJ1-4
size: -
CDR3: ASSQDVMRQHEKLF

V: TRBV2
J: TRBJ1-4
size: -
CDR3: ASRKTSVEKLF

V: TRBV9
J: TRBJ2-3
size: -
CDR3: ASSVSGGGQNTDTQY

V: TRBV30
J: TRBJ1-4
size: -
CDR3: AWRTGGGSEKLF

V: TRBV9
J: TRBJ2-3
size: -
CDR3: ASSVDTGHPTDTQY

V: TRBV19
J: TRBJ1-5
size: -
CDR3: ASSIGLSLIPQH

V: TRBV18
J: TRBJ2-2
size: -
CDR3: ASSFGQGADGELF

V: TRBV19
J: TRBJ1-5
size: -
CDR3: ASRSRVGNQPQH

V: TRBV13
J: TRBJ2-1
size: once
CDR3: ASSLAGAYRNEQF

V: TRBV3-1/TRBV3-2
J: TRBJ1-3
size: -
CDR3: ASSQARTAGNTIY

V: TRBV19
J: TRBJ2-7
size: -
CDR3: ASSTGTLLRHEQY

V: TRBV5-4
J: TRBJ2-5
size: -
CDR3: ASSTTSGGPPETQY

V: TRBV7-9
J: TRBJ2-7
size: -
CDR3: ASSPRVTERGKSYEQY

V: TRBV6-5
J: TRBJ2-1
size: -
CDR3: ASSTGTSNGEQF

V: TRBV5-1
J: TRBJ2-3
size: -
CDR3: ASSSRTGSDTQY

V: TRBV5-1
J: TRBJ1-6
size: few
CDR3: ASSLDRVDNSPLH

V: TRBV10-3
J: TRBJ2-1
size: -
CDR3: AISDAGGAREQF

V: TRBV2
J: TRBJ2-6
size: -
CDR3: ASSRTGGYGANVLT

V: TRBV7-8
J: TRBJ2-1
size: -
CDR3: ASSLGGPIYNEQF

V: TRBV7-9
J: TRBJ2-1
size: -
CDR3: ASSSTSGNEQF

V: TRBV7-2
J: TRBJ2-7
size: -
CDR3: ASSSKGQVGSPYEQY

V: TRBV5-1
J: TRBJ2-5
size: once
CDR3: ASSSLQGEETQY

V: TRBV7-8
J: TRBJ1-5
size: -
CDR3: ASSLVGGQPQH

V: TRBV28
J: TRBJ2-7
size: -
CDR3: ASSLGQEYEQY

V: TRBV10-3
J: TRBJ2-5
size: -
CDR3: ATRDRLQETQY

V: TRBV5-6
J: TRBJ2-5
size: -
CDR3: ASSSLAGKAGETQY

V: TRBV27
J: TRBJ2-2
size: few
CDR3: ASSPKAGYTGELF

V: TRBV19
J: TRBJ1-1
size: -
CDR3: ASNRDMGDLTEAF

V: TRBV28
J: TRBJ2-4
size: -
CDR3: ASSPSRAKNIQY

V: TRBV2
J: TRBJ1-5
size: few
CDR3: ASSGQGMGNQPQH

V: TRBV18
J: TRBJ1-3
size: -
CDR3: ASSPPVQFSGNTIY

V: TRBV7-3
J: TRBJ1-1
size: -
CDR3: ASSNPGLGMTEAF

V: TRBV20-1
J: TRBJ2-7
size: -
CDR3: SASDGGVSLHDYEQY

V: TRBV25-1
J: TRBJ2-2
size: -
CDR3: ASSFQGKNTGELF

V: TRBV2
J: TRBJ1-1
size: -
CDR3: ASSDWGG

V: TRBV7-9
J: TRBJ1-1
size: -
CDR3: ASSSYGSGQGETEAF

V: TRBV7-3
J: TRBJ2-7
size: -
CDR3: ASSRTVGGGQY

V: TRBV14
J: TRBJ1-2
size: once
CDR3: ASSQQGARGYGYT

V: TRBV28
J: TRBJ1-4
size: -
CDR3: ASRNTRGTNEKLF

V: TRBV28
J: TRBJ2-7
size: once
CDR3: ASRESVSGNYEQY

V: TRBV30
J: TRBJ2-6
size: -
CDR3: AWSVTGGANVLT

V: TRBV7-9
J: TRBJ2-2
size: -
CDR3: ASSFLAGGTGELF

V: TRBV13
J: TRBJ1-1
size: once
CDR3: ASSRGTATSINTEAF

V: TRBV27
J: TRBJ2-7
size: -
CDR3: ASSPLGEPYEQY

V: TRBV7-8
J: TRBJ1-2
size: -
CDR3: ASSLTGGTGFNYGYT

V: TRBV5-1
J: TRBJ1-2
size: -
CDR3: ASSIDRGYGYT

V: TRBV10-3
J: TRBJ2-5
size: -
CDR3: AISAGTSGGGETQY

V: TRBV20-1
J: TRBJ2-7
size: -
CDR3: SASRLAGVEQY

V: TRBV6-5
J: TRBJ2-7
size: -
CDR3: ASAGWDNSYEQY

V: TRBV6-4
J: TRBJ1-2
size: -
CDR3: ASSGAVDGSLDGYT

V: TRBV5-4
J: TRBJ1-1
size: -
CDR3: ASSLAGGNTEAF